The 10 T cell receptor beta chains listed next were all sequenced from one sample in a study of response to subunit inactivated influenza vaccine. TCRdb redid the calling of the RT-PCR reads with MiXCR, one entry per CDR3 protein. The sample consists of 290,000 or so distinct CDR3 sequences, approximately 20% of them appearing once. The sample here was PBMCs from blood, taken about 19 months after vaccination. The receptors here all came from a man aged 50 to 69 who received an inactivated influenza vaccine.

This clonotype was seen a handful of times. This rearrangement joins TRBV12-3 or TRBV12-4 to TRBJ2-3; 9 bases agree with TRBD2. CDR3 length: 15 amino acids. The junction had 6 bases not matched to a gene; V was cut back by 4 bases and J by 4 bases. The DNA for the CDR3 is TGTGCCAGCAGTTATAGCGGGGGCCCTGCAGATACGCAGTATTTT. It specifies CASSYSGGPADTQYF.

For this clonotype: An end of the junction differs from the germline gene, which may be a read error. CDR3 loop: CASSLAGQGYKQYF. CDR3 sequence (DNA): TGTGCCAGCAGCTTAGCAGGACAGGGCTACAAGCAGTACTTC. The chain uses TRBV7-2 and TRBJ2-7; 8 bases align to TRBD1. The CDR3 spans 14 residues. From germline, CDR1 is SGHTA and CDR2 FQGNSA.

CDR3 DNA: TGTGCCAGCAGCTTAAGGACCCGGTCCGAGAACACTGAAGCTTTCTTT. It codes for CASSLRTRSENTEAFF. The genes are TRBV7-2 and TRBJ1-1; the D is unclear. The V gene lost 2 bases and the J gene lost 1 base, with 14 bases spanning the gap. The germline V gene encodes CDR1 SGHTA and CDR2 FQGNSA. The CDR3 contains 16 residues.

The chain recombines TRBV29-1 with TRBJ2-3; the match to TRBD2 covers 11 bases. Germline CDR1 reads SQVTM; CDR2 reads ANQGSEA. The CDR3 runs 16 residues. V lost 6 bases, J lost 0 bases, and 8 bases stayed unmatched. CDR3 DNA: TGCAGCGTGAGAGGGGGGACTAGCGGTAGCACAGATACGCAGTATTTT. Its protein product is CSVRGGTSGSTDTQYF.

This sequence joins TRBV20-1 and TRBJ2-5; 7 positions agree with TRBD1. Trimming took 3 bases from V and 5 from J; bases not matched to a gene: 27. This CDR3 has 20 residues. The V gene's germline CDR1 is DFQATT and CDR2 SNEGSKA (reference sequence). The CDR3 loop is CSASRRADFRQGSSIETQYF. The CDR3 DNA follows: TGCAGTGCTAGCCGCAGGGCTGACTTTCGACAGGGATCCAGTATCGAGACCCAGTACTTC.

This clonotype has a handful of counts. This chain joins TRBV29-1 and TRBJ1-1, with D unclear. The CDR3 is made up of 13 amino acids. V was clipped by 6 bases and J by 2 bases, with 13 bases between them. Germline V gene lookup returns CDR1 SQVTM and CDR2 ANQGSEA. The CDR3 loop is CSVAPGPNTEAFF. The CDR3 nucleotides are TGCAGCGTGGCACCCGGACCCAACACTGAAGCTTTCTTT.

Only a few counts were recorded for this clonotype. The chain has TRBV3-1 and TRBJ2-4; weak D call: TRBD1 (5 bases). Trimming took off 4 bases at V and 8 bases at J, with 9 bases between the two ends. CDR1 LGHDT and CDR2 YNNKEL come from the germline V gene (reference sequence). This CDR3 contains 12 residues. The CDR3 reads CASSLQGHIQYF. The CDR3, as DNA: TGTGCCAGCAGCCTTCAGGGCCACATTCAGTACTTC.

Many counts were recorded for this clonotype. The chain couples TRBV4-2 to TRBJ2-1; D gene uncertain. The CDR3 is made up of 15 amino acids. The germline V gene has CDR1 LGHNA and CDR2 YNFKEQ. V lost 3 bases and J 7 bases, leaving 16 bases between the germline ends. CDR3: CASSQGGVGSNEQFF. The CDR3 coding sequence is TGTGCCAGCAGCCAGGGCGGTGTCGGGTCAAATGAGCAGTTCTTC.

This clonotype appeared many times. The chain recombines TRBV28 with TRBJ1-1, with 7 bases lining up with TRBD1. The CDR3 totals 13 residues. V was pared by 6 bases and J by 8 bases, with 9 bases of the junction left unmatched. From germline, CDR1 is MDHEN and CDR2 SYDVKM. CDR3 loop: CASSFADRAEAFF. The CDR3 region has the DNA TGTGCCAGCAGCTTCGCCGACAGGGCCGAAGCTTTCTTT.

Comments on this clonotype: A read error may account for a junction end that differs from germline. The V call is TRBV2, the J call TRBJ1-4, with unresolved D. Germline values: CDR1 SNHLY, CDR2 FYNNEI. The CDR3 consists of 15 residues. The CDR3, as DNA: TGTGCCAGCAGGGAAGACCCCGGAGGTACAGAAAAACTGTTTTTT. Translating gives CASREDPGGTEKLFF.